The clone carrying this T cell receptor (beta chain) was seen many times. Its antigen remains unknown. The sample originates from a study of T cells in Graves' hyperthyroidism and ophthalmopathy. Findings of the study overall: A 13 V-J model separated ophthalmopathy from stable hyperthyroidism.

Authors of the study amplified TCR beta CDR3 regions from RNA transcripts. The primer set for the first-round RT-PCR of the TCR CDR3 was HTBI. In TCRdb, the multiplex PCR reads were re-called with MiXCR into one record per CDR3 protein. Of more than 350,000 distinct CDR3 sequences in the sample, roughly 15% are singletons; the top ten hold approximately 33%. The germline gives CDR1 SGHTA, CDR2 FQGNSA. Between the trimmed V and J ends, which lost 6 bases and 4 bases, there was a span of 26 bases. The CDR3 length is 18 residues. The chain has TRBV7-2 and TRBJ2-3; D is undetermined. Input material: blood. The origin of this receptor is a woman in her twenties or thirties with Graves' hyperthyroidism that later progressed to Graves' ophthalmopathy. CDR3 in amino acids: CASRVKVKRRPWADTQYF. CDR3 coding DNA: TGTGCCAGCAGAGTGAAGGTGAAGAGGCGCCCCTGGGCAGATACGCAGTATTTT.